The rows below give T cell receptor beta chains drawn from one sample of a study of T cells in Graves' hyperthyroidism and ophthalmopathy. MiXCR was run by TCRdb on the multiplex PCR reads, yielding one entry per CDR3 protein. Altogether 600,000 to 750,000 distinct CDR3 sequences are present, around 15% being singletons, with the ten largest covering roughly a sixth. The material sequenced was blood. The receptor source for this set is a man aged 50 to 59 with Graves' hyperthyroidism. Both conserved end residues are part of each CDR3. A D gene is named only where the DNA matches it firmly. The size entry is marked missing in some rows and otherwise reads once, few, many or a size class.

V	J	D	size	CDR3	DNA
TRBV28	TRBJ2-4	TRBD1	few	CASSLGDRANIQYF	TGTGCCAGCAGTTTAGGGGACAGGGCCAACATTCAGTACTTC
TRBV18	TRBJ2-6	NA	few	CASSISGANVLTF	TGTGCCAGCTCAATCTCTGGGGCCAACGTCCTGACTTTC
TRBV14	TRBJ2-1	NA	many	CASSQYNEQFF	TGTGCCAGCAGCCAGTACAATGAGCAGTTCTTC
TRBV24-1	TRBJ2-7	NA	NA	CATSDNDYEQYF	TGTGCCACCAGTGATAACGACTACGAGCAGTACTTC
TRBV10-3	TRBJ2-7	NA	many	CAISESRTVYEQYF	TGTGCCATCAGTGAGTCTCGGACAGTCTACGAGCAGTACTTC
TRBV14	TRBJ2-5	NA	NA	CASSQGTQYF	TGTGCCAGTTCGCAGGGGACCCAGTACTTC
TRBV29-1	TRBJ2-3	NA	many	CSARAESPDTQYF	TGCAGCGCACGGGCAGAGAGCCCAGATACGCAGTATTTT
TRBV28	TRBJ2-2	NA	few	CASSQWKIDTGELFF	TGTGCCAGCAGTCAGTGGAAAATCGACACCGGGGAGCTGTTTTTT
TRBV4-1	TRBJ1-1	NA	many	CASSQETGMGSTEAFF	TGCGCCAGCAGCCAGGAAACAGGGATGGGAAGCACTGAAGCTTTCTTT
TRBV6-2/TRBV6-3	TRBJ2-1	NA	NA	CASSYSKLLAYTHNEQFF	TGTGCCAGCAGTTACTCGAAATTACTAGCTTATACCCACAATGAGCAGTTCTTC
TRBV2	TRBJ1-5	NA	many	CASQEVFINQPQHF	TGTGCCAGCCAGGAGGTGTTTATCAATCAGCCCCAGCATTTT
TRBV3-1	TRBJ2-5	NA	few	CASSQDRRVLGQETQYF	TGTGCCAGCAGCCAAGATCGCAGGGTCTTGGGGCAAGAGACCCAGTACTTC
TRBV5-1	TRBJ1-1	TRBD1	many	CASSFDRGYTEAFF	TGCGCCAGCAGCTTTGACAGGGGGTATACTGAAGCTTTCTTT
TRBV28	TRBJ1-1	NA	NA	CASRRAGTVGTEAFF	TGTGCCAGCAGACGTGCCGGGACTGTGGGTACTGAAGCTTTCTTT
TRBV27	TRBJ2-7	TRBD1	NA	CASSVDRGLSEQYF	TGTGCCAGCAGTGTAGACAGGGGGCTCTCCGAGCAGTACTTC
TRBV2	TRBJ1-2	NA	few	CASTSLSTAAGYTF	TGTGCCAGCACCTCACTTTCGACTGCGGCTGGCTACACCTTC
TRBV19	TRBJ2-1	NA	NA	CASSGSMAGWDEQFF	TGTGCCAGTAGTGGTTCGATGGCAGGTTGGGATGAGCAGTTCTTC
TRBV20-1	TRBJ1-1	NA	many	CSASMARYFTEAFF	TGCAGTGCTAGTATGGCCCGATATTTCACTGAAGCTTTCTTT
TRBV9	TRBJ2-7	TRBD2	many	CASSVASGRAEEQYF	TGTGCCAGCAGCGTGGCTAGCGGGAGGGCGGAGGAGCAGTACTTC
TRBV25-1	TRBJ2-5	TRBD2	NA	CASSEFTSGSKETQYF	TGTGCCAGCAGTGAATTCACTAGCGGGAGCAAAGAGACCCAGTACTTC
TRBV24-1	TRBJ2-5	NA	many	CATSEADSDQETQYF	TGTGCCACCAGTGAAGCGGACAGCGATCAAGAGACCCAGTACTTC
TRBV18	TRBJ2-5	NA	many	CASSPPNREETQYF	TGTGCCAGCTCACCACCGAACAGGGAAGAGACCCAGTACTTC
TRBV7-9	TRBJ2-7	NA	many	CASRPYSGQGEQYF	TGTGCCAGCAGACCGTATAGCGGCCAGGGCGAGCAGTACTTC
TRBV10-3	TRBJ1-1	TRBD1	NA	CAIRIQGGNTEAFF	TGTGCCATCAGAATACAGGGGGGGAACACTGAAGCTTTCTTT
TRBV12-3/TRBV12-4	TRBJ1-2	TRBD1	many	CASSQLRDRGAYGYTF	TGTGCCAGCAGCCAACTCCGGGACAGGGGGGCCTATGGCTACACCTTC
TRBV5-1	TRBJ2-1	TRBD2	many	CASSLAPAGGTYNEQFF	TGCGCCAGCAGCTTGGCCCCAGCGGGAGGGACCTACAATGAGCAGTTCTTC
TRBV28	TRBJ1-1	NA	many	CASLEQVNTEAFF	TGTGCCAGCCTGGAACAGGTGAACACTGAAGCTTTCTTT
TRBV30	TRBJ1-3	NA	few	CAFQRTSGNTIYF	TGTGCCTTCCAGAGAACCTCTGGAAACACCATATATTTT
TRBV29-1	TRBJ1-2	NA	many	CSVRVRGEDGYTF	TGCAGCGTCAGGGTCCGAGGAGAGGATGGCTACACCTTC
TRBV20-1	TRBJ2-1	TRBD2	few	CSARTLAGYNEQFF	TGCAGTGCTAGAACCCTAGCGGGCTACAATGAGCAGTTCTTC
TRBV2	TRBJ2-2	NA	many	CASSEDRSFTGELFF	TGTGCCAGCAGTGAGGACAGAAGTTTCACCGGGGAGCTGTTTTTT
TRBV6-5	TRBJ2-7	NA	NA	CASSYGGQVSYEQYF	TGTGCCAGCAGTTACGGTGGACAAGTCTCCTACGAGCAGTACTTC
TRBV3-1	TRBJ1-1	NA	many	CASSQDRQNTEAFF	TGTGCCAGCAGCCAAGATCGGCAGAACACTGAAGCTTTCTTT
TRBV18	TRBJ2-7	TRBD1	NA	CASSGQGDDEQYF	TGTGCCAGCTCGGGACAGGGTGACGACGAGCAGTACTTC
TRBV7-8	TRBJ2-3	TRBD2	NA	CASSISSGMDTQYF	TGTGCCAGCAGCATCTCTAGCGGGATGGATACGCAGTATTTT
TRBV9	TRBJ2-7	NA	NA	CASSVEPGPTTGEQYF	TGTGCCAGCAGCGTGGAACCGGGACCCACCACGGGCGAGCAGTACTTC
TRBV28	TRBJ2-7	NA	few	CASSLDRGWAGEKQYF	TGTGCCAGCAGTTTAGACAGGGGATGGGCGGGAGAGAAGCAGTACTTC